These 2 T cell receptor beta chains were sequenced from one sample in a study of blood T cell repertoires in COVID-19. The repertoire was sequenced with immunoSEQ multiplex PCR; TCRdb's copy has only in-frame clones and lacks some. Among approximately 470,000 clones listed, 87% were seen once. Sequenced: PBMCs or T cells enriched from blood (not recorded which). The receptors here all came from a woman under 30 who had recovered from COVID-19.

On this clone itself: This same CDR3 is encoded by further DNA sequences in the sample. The CDR3 is CSVDRGLNTEAFF. CDR3 sequence (DNA): TGCAGCGTTGACAGGGGGTTGAACACTGAAGCTTTCTTT. This chain uses TRBV29-1 with TRBJ1-1, with 7 bases lining up with TRBD1. The CDR3 spans 13 residues. V trimming: 3 bases; J trimming: 0 bases; junction bases outside the gene matches: 1. CDR1 and CDR2 from the germline V gene are SQVTM and ANQGSEA.

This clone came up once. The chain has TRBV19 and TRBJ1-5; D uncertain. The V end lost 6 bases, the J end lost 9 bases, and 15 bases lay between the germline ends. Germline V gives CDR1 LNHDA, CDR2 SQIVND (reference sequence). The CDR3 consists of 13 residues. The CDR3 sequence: CASRLNTVRPQHF. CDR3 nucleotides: TGTGCCAGTAGGCTTAACACAGTGCGGCCCCAGCATTTT.